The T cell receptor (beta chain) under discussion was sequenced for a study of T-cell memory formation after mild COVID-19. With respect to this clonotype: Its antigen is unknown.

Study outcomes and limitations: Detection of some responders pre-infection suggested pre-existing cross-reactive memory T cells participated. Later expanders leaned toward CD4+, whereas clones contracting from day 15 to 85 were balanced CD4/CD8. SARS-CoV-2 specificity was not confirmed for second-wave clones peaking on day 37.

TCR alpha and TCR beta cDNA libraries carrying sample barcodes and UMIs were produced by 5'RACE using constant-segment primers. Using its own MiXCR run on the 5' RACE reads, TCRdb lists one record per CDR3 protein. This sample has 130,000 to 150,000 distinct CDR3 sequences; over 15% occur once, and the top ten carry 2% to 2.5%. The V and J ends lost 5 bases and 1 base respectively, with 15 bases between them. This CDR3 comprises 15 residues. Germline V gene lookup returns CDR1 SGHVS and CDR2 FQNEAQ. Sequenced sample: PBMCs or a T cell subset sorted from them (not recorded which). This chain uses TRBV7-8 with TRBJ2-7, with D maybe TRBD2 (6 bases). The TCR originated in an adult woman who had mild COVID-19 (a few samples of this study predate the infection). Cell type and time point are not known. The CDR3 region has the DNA TGTGCCAGCAGCCCATTGGGGGGTAGTTCCTACGAGCAGTACTTC. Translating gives CASSPLGGSSYEQYF.